This TCR beta chain is from a study of T-cell reconstitution after alpha-beta-depleted transplantation in children. Regarding the study as a whole: It was newly produced T cells that mostly accounted for T-cell counts and diversity one year after transplant.

In this sample, this clonotype turned up many times. What it recognizes is unknown. The germline CDR1 and CDR2 sequences are SQVTM and ANQGSEA. CDR3 length: 13 residues. Trimming left V 2 bases short and J 5 bases short, with 10 bases between. The TCRbeta library was prepared with unique molecular identifiers. MiXCR, applied by TCRdb to the PCR reads, yields one record per CDR3 protein. There are roughly 280,000 distinct CDR3 sequences in the sample; 11% occur only once, and about a quarter lies in the top ten. The chain combines TRBV29-1 with TRBJ2-1, with D maybe TRBD1 (6 bases). The receptor was derived from a male patient under 10 years old who had a stem cell transplant for chronic granulomatous disease, so the T cells may come from the graft donor. The sequenced sample was peripheral blood, obtained 180 days after TCRalphabeta/CD19-depleted stem cell transplant. In DNA, the CDR3 is TGCAGCGTTGAACCCAGGGGCCACAATGAGCAGTTCTTC. Encoded protein: CSVEPRGHNEQFF.